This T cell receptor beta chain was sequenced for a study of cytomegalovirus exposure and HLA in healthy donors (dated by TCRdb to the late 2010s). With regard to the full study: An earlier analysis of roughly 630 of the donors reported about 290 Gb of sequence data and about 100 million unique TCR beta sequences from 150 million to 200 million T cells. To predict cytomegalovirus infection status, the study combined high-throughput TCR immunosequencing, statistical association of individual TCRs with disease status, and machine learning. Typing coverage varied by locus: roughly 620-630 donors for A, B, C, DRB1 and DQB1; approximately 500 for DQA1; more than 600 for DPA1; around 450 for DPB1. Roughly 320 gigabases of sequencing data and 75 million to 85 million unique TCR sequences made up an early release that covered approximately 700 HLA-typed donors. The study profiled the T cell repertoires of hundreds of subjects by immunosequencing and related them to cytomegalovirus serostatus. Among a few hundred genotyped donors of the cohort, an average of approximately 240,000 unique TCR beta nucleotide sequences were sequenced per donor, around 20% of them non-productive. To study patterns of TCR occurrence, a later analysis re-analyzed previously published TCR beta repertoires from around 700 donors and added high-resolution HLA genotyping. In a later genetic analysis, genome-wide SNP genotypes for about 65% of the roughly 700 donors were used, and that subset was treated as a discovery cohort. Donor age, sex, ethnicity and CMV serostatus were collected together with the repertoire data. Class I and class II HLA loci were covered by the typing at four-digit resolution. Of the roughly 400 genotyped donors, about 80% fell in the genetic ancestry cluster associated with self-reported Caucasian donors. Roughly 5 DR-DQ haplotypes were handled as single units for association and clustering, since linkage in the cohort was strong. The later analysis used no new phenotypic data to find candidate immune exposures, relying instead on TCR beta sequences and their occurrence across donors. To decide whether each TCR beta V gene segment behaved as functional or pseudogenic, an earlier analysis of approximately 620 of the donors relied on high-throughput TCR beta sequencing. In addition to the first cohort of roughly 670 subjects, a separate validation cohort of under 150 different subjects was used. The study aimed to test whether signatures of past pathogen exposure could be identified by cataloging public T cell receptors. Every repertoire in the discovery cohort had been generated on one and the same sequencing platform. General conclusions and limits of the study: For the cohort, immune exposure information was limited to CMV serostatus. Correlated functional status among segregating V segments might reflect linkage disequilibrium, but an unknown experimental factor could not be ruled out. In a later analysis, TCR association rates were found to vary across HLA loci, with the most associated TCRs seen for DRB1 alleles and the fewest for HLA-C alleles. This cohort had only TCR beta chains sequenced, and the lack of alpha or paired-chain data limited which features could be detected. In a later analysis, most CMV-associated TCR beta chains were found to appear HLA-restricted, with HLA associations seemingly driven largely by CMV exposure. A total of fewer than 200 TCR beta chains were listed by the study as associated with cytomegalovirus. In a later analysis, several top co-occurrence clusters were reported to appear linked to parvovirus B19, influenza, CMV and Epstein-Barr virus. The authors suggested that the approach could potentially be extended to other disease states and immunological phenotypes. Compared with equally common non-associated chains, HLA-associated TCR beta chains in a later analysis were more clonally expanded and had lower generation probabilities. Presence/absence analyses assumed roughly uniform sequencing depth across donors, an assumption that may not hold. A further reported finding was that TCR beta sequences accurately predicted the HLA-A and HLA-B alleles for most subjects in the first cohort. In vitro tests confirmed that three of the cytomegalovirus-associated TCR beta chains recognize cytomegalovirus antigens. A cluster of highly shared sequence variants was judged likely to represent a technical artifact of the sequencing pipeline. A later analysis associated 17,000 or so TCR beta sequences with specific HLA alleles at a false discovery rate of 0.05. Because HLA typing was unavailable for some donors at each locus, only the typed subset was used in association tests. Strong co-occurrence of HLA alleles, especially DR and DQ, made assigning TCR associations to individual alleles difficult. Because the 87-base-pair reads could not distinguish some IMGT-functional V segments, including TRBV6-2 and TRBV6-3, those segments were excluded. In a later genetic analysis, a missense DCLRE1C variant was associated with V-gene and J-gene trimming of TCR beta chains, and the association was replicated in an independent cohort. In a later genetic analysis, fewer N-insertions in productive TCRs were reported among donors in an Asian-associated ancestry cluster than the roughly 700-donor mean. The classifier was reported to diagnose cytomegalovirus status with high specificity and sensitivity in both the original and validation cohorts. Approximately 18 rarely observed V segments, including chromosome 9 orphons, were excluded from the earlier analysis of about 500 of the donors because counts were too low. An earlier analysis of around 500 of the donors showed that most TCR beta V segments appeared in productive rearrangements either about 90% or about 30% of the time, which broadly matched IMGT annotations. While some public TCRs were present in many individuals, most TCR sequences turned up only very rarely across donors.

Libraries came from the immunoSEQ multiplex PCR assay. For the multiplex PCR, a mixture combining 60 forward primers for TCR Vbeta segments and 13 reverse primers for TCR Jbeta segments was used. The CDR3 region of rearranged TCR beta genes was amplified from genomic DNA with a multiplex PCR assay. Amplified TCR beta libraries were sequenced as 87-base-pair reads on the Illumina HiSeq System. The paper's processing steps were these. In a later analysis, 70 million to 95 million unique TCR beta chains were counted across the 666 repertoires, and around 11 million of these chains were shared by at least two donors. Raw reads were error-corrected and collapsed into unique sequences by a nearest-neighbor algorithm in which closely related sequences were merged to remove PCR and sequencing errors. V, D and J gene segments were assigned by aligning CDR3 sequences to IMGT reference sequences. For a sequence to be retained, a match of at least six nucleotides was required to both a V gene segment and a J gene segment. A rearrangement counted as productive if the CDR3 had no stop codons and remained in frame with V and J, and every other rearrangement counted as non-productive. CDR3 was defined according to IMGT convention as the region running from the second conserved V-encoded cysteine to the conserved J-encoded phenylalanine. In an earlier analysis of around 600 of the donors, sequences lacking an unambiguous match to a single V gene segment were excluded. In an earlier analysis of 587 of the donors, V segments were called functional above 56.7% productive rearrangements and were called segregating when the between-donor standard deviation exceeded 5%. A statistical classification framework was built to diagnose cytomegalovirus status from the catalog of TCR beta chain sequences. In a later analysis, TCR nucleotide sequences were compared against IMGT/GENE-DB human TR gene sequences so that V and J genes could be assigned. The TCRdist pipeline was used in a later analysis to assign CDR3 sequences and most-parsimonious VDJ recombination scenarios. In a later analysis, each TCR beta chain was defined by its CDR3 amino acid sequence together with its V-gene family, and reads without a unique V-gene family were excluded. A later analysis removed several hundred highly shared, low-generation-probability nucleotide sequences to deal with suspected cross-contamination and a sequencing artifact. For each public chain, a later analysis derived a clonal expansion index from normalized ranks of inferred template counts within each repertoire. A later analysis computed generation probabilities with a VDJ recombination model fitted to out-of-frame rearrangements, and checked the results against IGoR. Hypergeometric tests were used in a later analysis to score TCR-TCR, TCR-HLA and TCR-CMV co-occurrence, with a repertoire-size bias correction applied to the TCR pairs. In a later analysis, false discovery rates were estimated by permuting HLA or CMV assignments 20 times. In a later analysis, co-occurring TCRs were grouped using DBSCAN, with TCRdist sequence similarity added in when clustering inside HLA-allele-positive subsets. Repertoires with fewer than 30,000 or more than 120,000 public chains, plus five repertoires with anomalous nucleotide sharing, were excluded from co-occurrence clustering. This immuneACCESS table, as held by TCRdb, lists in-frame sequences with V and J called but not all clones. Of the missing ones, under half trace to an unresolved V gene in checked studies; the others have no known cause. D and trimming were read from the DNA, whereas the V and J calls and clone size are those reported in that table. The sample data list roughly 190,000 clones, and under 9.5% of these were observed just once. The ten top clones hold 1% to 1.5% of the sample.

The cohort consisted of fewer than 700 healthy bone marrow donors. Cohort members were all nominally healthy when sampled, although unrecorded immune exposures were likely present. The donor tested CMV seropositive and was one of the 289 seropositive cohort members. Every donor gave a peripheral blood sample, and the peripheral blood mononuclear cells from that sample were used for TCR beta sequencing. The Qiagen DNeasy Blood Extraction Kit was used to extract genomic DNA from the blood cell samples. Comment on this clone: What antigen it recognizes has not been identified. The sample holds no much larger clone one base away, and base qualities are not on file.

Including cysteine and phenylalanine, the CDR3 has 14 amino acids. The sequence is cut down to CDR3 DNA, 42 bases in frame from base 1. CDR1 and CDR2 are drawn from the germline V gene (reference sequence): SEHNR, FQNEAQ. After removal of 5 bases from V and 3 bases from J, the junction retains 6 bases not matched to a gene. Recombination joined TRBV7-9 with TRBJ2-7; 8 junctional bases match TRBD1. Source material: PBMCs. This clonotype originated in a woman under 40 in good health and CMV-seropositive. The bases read TGTGCCAGCAGCAACCAAGACAGGGGCTACGAGCAGTACTTC. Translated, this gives CASSNQDRGYEQYF.